These 30 T cell receptor beta chains originate from one sample sequenced in a study of Ad26.COV2.S vaccination and SARS-CoV-2 variants. TCRdb keeps only in-frame clones here, not all; method: immunoSEQ multiplex PCR. The profile shows about 460,000 clones, about 89% of them singletons. The treatment: around 19 received Ad26.COV2.S at low or high dose, single or two shots; about 5 received placebo; per-sample allocation not given. Samples analyzed were those drawn on day 63 after the first vaccine or placebo injection. This specimen was peripheral blood, taken in a trial of Ad26.COV2.S vaccine versus placebo. Source of these receptors: a person between 18 and 59 years old who received the Ad26.COV2.S COVID-19 vaccine or a placebo.

This clone was seen a single time. V gene TRBV11-2 combines with J gene TRBJ1-4; TRBD1 aligns across 7 bases. Germline values: CDR1 SGHAT, CDR2 FQNNGV. Losses at the gene ends were 3 bases for V and 4 bases for J; bases not matched to a gene: 11. The CDR3 contains 17 residues. Here the CDR3 DNA reads TGTGCCAGCAGCTTGATTGTCCCGGGACAGATTAATGAAAAACTGTTTTTT. Its translation: CASSLIVPGQINEKLFF.

The chain joins TRBV12-3 or TRBV12-4 to TRBJ2-7; a weak D match, TRBD1 (6 bases). The CDR3 has 12 amino acids. The germline V and J ends were trimmed by 5 bases and 4 bases, with 9 bases remaining between them. Here the CDR3 DNA reads TGTGCCAGCAGTAAGACAGGTTACGAGCAGTACTTC. Residues: CASSKTGYEQYF.

This clone is a singleton in its sample. V and J are TRBV18 and TRBJ2-2; TRBD2 might be the D (6 bases). The V and J ends lost 1 base and 4 bases respectively, with 13 bases between them. Germline V gene lookup returns CDR1 KGHSH and CDR2 LQKENI. The CDR3 has 16 amino acids. In DNA form, the CDR3 reads TGTGCCAGCTCACCACTGCGGGGCCGAGGCACCGGGGAGCTGTTTTTT. This encodes CASSPLRGRGTGELFF.

This chain joins TRBV10-3 and TRBJ2-3; the D gene is possibly TRBD2 (7 bases). The CDR3 sequence is 17 residues long. Per germline, CDR1 ENHRY and CDR2 SYGVKD. The V gene lost 3 bases and the J gene lost 2 bases, with 18 bases spanning the gap. CDR3 loop: CAISDPGGQEATDTQYF. As DNA, the CDR3 is TGTGCCATCAGTGACCCCGGGGGGCAGGAGGCCACAGATACGCAGTATTTT.

This sequence joins TRBV10-3 and TRBJ1-3; TRBD1 is a possible D gene (6 bases). Germline CDR1 ENHRY, CDR2 SYGVKD. Trimming left V 5 bases short and J 2 bases short, with 13 bases between. This CDR3 is 15 amino acids long. DNA of the CDR3: TGTGCCATCAGTCCGACAGGTTCTACTGGAAACACCATATATTTT. Residues: CAISPTGSTGNTIYF.

This clone was observed a single time. The chain links TRBV29-1 to TRBJ2-3; a weak D match, TRBD2 (5 bases). CDR3 length: 13 amino acids. Trimming pared 7 bases from V and 11 bases from J, leaving 22 bases between. In germline, CDR1 is SQVTM, CDR2 ANQGSEA. This CDR3 is CSALAANVQRQYF. The CDR3 bases are TGCAGCGCCCTAGCCGCAAATGTACAACGGCAGTATTTT.

CDR3 coding DNA: TGCGCCAGCAGCCCTCAGGGAGCCGGTTCACCCCTCCACTTT. Its protein is CASSPQGAGSPLHF. The rearrangement links TRBV5-1 to TRBJ1-6; possible D gene TRBD1, 5 bases. Germline V gene sequence: CDR1 SGHRS, CDR2 YFSETQ. V lost 4 bases, J lost 9 bases, and 14 bases lay in between. The CDR3 is 14 amino acids. Full variable domain (outside the CDR3, taken from reference TRBV5-1 and TRBJ1-6): KAGVTQTPRYLIKTRGQQVTLSCSPISGHRSVSWYQQTPGQGLQFLFEYFSETQRNKGNFPGRFSGRQFSNSRSEMNVSTLELGDSALYLCASSPQGAGSPLHFGNGTRLTVT.

This clone has only one observation. The chain recombines TRBV30 with TRBJ2-2, with 12 bases that match TRBD1. This CDR3 has 14 amino acids. The V and J ends lost 6 bases and 7 bases, in that order; junction bases with no gene match: 6. CDR1 and CDR2 from the germline V gene are GTSNPN and SVGIG (reference sequence). The CDR3 region is CACRDRGLIGELFF. The DNA of the CDR3 is TGTGCCTGCAGGGACAGGGGGCTTATCGGGGAGCTGTTTTTT.

This clone was detected once. V gene TRBV28 combines with J gene TRBJ2-7; possibly TRBD2 for D (5 bases). V was pared by 4 bases and J by 2 bases, with 18 bases between. Germline V gives CDR1 MDHEN, CDR2 SYDVKM. The CDR3 consists of 16 residues. The CDR3 DNA reads as TGTGCCAGCAGTTCCGGGTTTTGGGGAGCCACCTACGAGCAGTACTTC. This codes for CASSSGFWGATYEQYF. Full variable domain (remainder filled in from reference TRBV28 and TRBJ2-7): DVKVTQSSRYLVKRTGEKVFLECVQDMDHENMFWYRQDPGLGLRLIYFSYDVKMKEKGDIPEGYSVSREKKERFSLILESASTNQTSMYLCASSSGFWGATYEQYFGPGTRLTVT.

This clone was counted once. The rearrangement joins TRBV5-1 to TRBJ2-3; 9 bases are a match to TRBD2. Trimming at V came to 1 base and at J to 2 bases, leaving 5 bases not matched to a gene. Germline V gene data show CDR1 as SGHRS and CDR2 as YFSETQ. The CDR3 contains 16 residues. The CDR3 is CASSLFLAGTTDTQYF. The CDR3 coding sequence is TGCGCCAGCAGCTTGTTCCTAGCGGGGACCACAGATACGCAGTATTTT.

This clone was seen just once. This rearrangement joins TRBV6-5 to TRBJ1-2; no clear D gene. CDR1 is MNHEY, CDR2 SVGAGI, per germline. The length of the CDR3 is 15 residues. V lost 0 bases, J lost 4 bases, and 12 bases lay in between. The CDR3 DNA follows: TGTGCCAGCAGTTACTCACTCAGTTTAACCTATGGCTACACCTTC. It translates to CASSYSLSLTYGYTF.

This sequence joins TRBV3-1 (or the pseudogene TRBV3-2) and TRBJ1-3, with D hard to call. With 5 bases removed from V and 1 base from J, the gap between germline ends came to 21 bases. CDR1 is LGHDT and CDR2 is YNNKEL in the germline V gene (reference sequence). The CDR3 contains 18 residues. CDR3 loop: CASSKGRVPPVSGNTIYF. The CDR3 DNA reads as TGTGCCAGCAGCAAGGGTAGAGTCCCACCGGTTTCTGGAAACACCATATATTTT.

The V gene is TRBV19, the J gene TRBJ1-5, with TRBD1 as a possible D gene (5 bases). V lost 6 bases, J lost 2 bases, and 14 bases lay in between. The CDR3 totals 15 residues. CDR1 and CDR2 (germline): LNHDA, SQIVND (reference sequence). CDR3 nucleotide sequence: TGTGCCAGTAGCGCTGTTCTGGGGGGCAATCAGCCCCAGCATTTT. This translates into CASSAVLGGNQPQHF.

The chain is built from TRBV30 and TRBJ2-3; no reliable D call. The CDR3 totals 15 residues. Germline values: CDR1 GTSNPN, CDR2 SVGIG (reference sequence). Trimming shortened V by 0 bases and J by 0 bases, and 10 bases separated the two germline ends. CDR3 protein: CAWSVQYSSTDTQYF. The CDR3 DNA follows: TGTGCCTGGAGTGTACAGTACTCTAGCACAGATACGCAGTATTTT. Full variable domain (rest looked up from reference TRBV30 and TRBJ2-3): SQTIHQWPATLVQPVGSPLSLECTVEGTSNPNLYWYRQAAGRGLQLLFYSVGIGQISSEVPQNLSASRPQDRQFILSSKKLLLSDSGFYLCAWSVQYSSTDTQYFGPGTRLTVL.

The gene calls are TRBV29-1 and TRBJ2-2, with D tentatively TRBD2 (6 bases). V was shortened by 7 bases and J by 6 bases, with 18 bases between the two germline ends. The CDR3 is 14 amino acids. Looked up from germline, CDR1 is SQVTM and CDR2 is ANQGSEA. The CDR3 is CSGGRGFRAGELFF. CDR3 bases: TGCAGCGGGGGCCGGGGGTTTAGAGCCGGGGAGCTGTTTTTT.

The J gene is TRBJ2-2, the V gene TRBV24-1, with 9 nucleotides matching TRBD1. V shed 9 bases and J 1 base; nucleotides not matched to a gene: 2. This CDR3 is built from 14 residues. CDR1 KGHDR and CDR2 SFDVKD come from the germline V gene. CDR3 amino acids: CATRGQGNTGELFF. As DNA, the CDR3 is TGTGCCACCCGGGGACAGGGGAACACCGGGGAGCTGTTTTTT.

This clone appeared once. The J gene is TRBJ1-2, the V gene TRBV10-2; 9 bases align to TRBD1. V shed 7 bases, J shed 4 bases, and the junction held 7 bases outside the gene matches. Germline values: CDR1 WSHSY, CDR2 SAAADI. CDR3 length: 14 amino acids. DNA of the CDR3: TGCGCCAGCACCTGGGGACAGGGATCCTATGGCTACACCTTC. Its protein is CASTWGQGSYGYTF.

The chain's CDR3 is CSVSVNRPNEKLFF. The CDR3 DNA is TGCAGCGTTTCCGTGAACCGCCCTAATGAAAAACTGTTTTTT. This rearrangement joins TRBV29-1 to TRBJ1-4; D not resolved. CDR1 is SQVTM and CDR2 is ANQGSEA in the germline V gene. V lost 5 bases and J 3 bases, leaving 13 bases between the germline ends. This CDR3 contains 14 residues.

The rearrangement joins TRBV6-5 to TRBJ1-2; tentatively, D is TRBD1 (5 bases). The CDR3 runs to 12 residues. V shed 6 bases and J shed 2 bases, with 7 bases lying between them. CDR1 and CDR2 from the germline V gene are MNHEY and SVGAGI. Written as DNA, the CDR3 is TGTGCCAGCAGCTACAGGAACTATGGCTACACCTTC. Its protein product is CASSYRNYGYTF.

The rearrangement joins TRBV14 to TRBJ2-3, with D possibly matching TRBD1 (6 bases). Trimming left V 4 bases short and J 1 base short, with 21 bases between. Germline V CDR1 and CDR2: SGHDN, FVKESK. The CDR3 runs to 18 residues. Written as DNA, the CDR3 is TGTGCCAGCAGCCGGAAAAGCCCACAGGGTTTCGGCACAGATACGCAGTATTTT. This gives the protein CASSRKSPQGFGTDTQYF.

This chain uses TRBV25-1 with TRBJ2-1, with D maybe TRBD1 (6 bases). With 2 bases removed from V and 8 bases from J, the gap between germline ends came to 13 bases. Germline V lookup: CDR1 MGHDK, CDR2 SYGVNS. The CDR3 covers 14 residues. CDR3 in amino acids: CASSESWTDHEQFF. The CDR3 DNA is TGTGCCAGCAGTGAAAGCTGGACAGACCATGAGCAGTTCTTC.

The chain uses TRBV6-4 and TRBJ2-3; the match to TRBD2 covers 10 bases. The CDR3 totals 16 residues. V dropped 6 bases and J dropped 3; count of bases not matched to a gene: 9. Per the germline V gene, CDR1 is MRHNA and CDR2 is SNTAGT. The CDR3: CASSQREGRCTDTQYF. The CDR3 DNA reads as TGTGCCAGCAGCCAGCGGGAGGGCCGTTGTACAGATACGCAGTATTTT.

The chain combines TRBV7-2 with TRBJ2-1, with no clear D. Looked up from germline, CDR1 is SGHTA and CDR2 is FQGNSA. CDR3 length equals 13 residues. The V end was cut by 1 base, the J end by 4 bases, with 5 bases between. For the CDR3, the DNA is TGTGCCAGCAGCTTAGGGCAGTACAATGAGCAGTTCTTC. It encodes CASSLGQYNEQFF.

The V and J genes are TRBV3-1 (or the pseudogene TRBV3-2) and TRBJ2-2; D is undetermined. This CDR3 is 14 amino acids long. Looked up from germline, CDR1 is LGHDT and CDR2 is YNNKEL (reference sequence). V gave up 4 bases and J gave up 7 bases, with 13 bases separating them. This CDR3 reads CASSLNSVNGELFF. DNA of the CDR3: TGTGCCAGCAGCCTTAACAGTGTTAACGGGGAGCTGTTTTTT.

The V and J genes are TRBV5-5 and TRBJ2-5; D perhaps matches TRBD1 (6 bases). The CDR3 sequence is 15 residues long. The germline V and J ends were trimmed by 5 bases and 2 bases, with 16 bases remaining between them. Germline V gives CDR1 SGHKS, CDR2 YYEKEE (reference sequence). The CDR3 sequence: CASRWGPREQETQYF. For the CDR3, the DNA is TGTGCCAGCAGATGGGGGCCCCGGGAACAAGAGACCCAGTACTTC.

The chain employs TRBV28 and TRBJ2-1; 11 bases fit TRBD2. This CDR3 has 15 residues. The ends lost 6 bases at V and 4 bases at J; junction bases unmatched: 5. Germline lookup yields CDR1 MDHEN and CDR2 SYDVKM. CDR3 sequence (DNA): TGTGCCAGCAGCTCCGGGACTAGCGGATACAATGAGCAGTTCTTC. Translated, it gives CASSSGTSGYNEQFF.

The V and J genes are TRBV6-2 or TRBV6-3 and TRBJ1-1; possibly TRBD1 for D (5 bases). The CDR3 is 18 residues long. V dropped 5 bases and J dropped 1 base, with 23 bases sitting between them. The germline CDR1 and CDR2 sequences are MNHEY and SVGEGT. CDR3 bases: TGTGCCAGCAGTCCATATATGGGTGTTTCGAGGGGGAACACTGAAGCTTTCTTT. Translating it yields CASSPYMGVSRGNTEAFF.

The chain combines TRBV30 with TRBJ2-1; D unclear. The CDR3 is 12 residues long. With 3 bases removed from V and 4 bases from J, the gap between germline ends came to 7 bases. Germline V gene sequence: CDR1 GTSNPN, CDR2 SVGIG (reference sequence). CDR3 coding DNA: TGTGCCTGGAGAGCCCAGTACAATGAGCAGTTCTTC. It is translated as CAWRAQYNEQFF.

This clone appeared a single time. The V and J genes are TRBV19 and TRBJ1-1, with TRBD1 identical over 9 bases. The CDR3 totals 12 residues. Germline CDR1 is LNHDA and CDR2 is SQIVND (reference sequence). After removal of 8 bases from V and 5 bases from J, the junction contained 3 bases not matched to a gene. The CDR3 spells CASADRGTEAFF. CDR3 in DNA: TGTGCCAGTGCTGACAGGGGGACTGAAGCTTTCTTT.

This clone was counted between two and nine times. V usage is TRBV4-1 and J usage is TRBJ1-1, with unresolved D. V lost 2 bases to trimming and J lost 0 bases, with 7 bases between them. The CDR3 is 14 amino acids. CDR1 is MGHRA and CDR2 is YSYEKL in the germline V gene. The CDR3 loop is CASSQSYMNTEAFF. The CDR3 coding sequence is TGCGCCAGCAGCCAATCATATATGAACACTGAAGCTTTCTTT.